What follows is one TCR beta chain and its context. This CDR3 contains 15 residues. V was cut by 6 bases and J by 5 bases, with 14 bases left in between. This sample stems from a study of blood T cells in healthy people across ages. A second PCR of about 7 to 11 cycles used a sample-barcoded 5' primer and a J-beta primer mix. TCRdb re-called the 5' RACE reads through MiXCR, storing one row per CDR3 protein. This table holds 790,000 or so distinct CDR3 sequences, about 45% found once. This TCR was recovered from a man older than 75 in good health. The sample consisted of blood. This sequence joins TRBV12-3 or TRBV12-4 and TRBJ1-6; D is possibly TRBD1 (5 bases). The CDR3 loop is CASRRQTVNNSPLHF. CDR3 nucleotide sequence: TGTGCCAGCAGAAGACAGACGGTTAATAATTCACCCCTCCACTTT.